Listed below are T cell receptor beta chains from one sample, sequenced in a study of blood T cell repertoires in COVID-19. The protocol was immunoSEQ multiplex PCR, while the TCRdb copy is restricted to in-frame clones and leaves out a portion. Here the sample spans 300,000 to 350,000 clones, 87% being singletons. The sequenced sample was peripheral blood. Every receptor here comes from a man aged 18 to 29 with active or convalescent COVID-19. The CDR3 runs from the conserved cysteine through the conserved F or W. Fields, in order: J gene, clone size, V gene, D gene, CDR3 DNA, CDR3 protein. The D gene is left open where the match is weak. Clone size is stated in some rows and not others, as once, few, many or a class when expanded.

>TRBJ2-7|NA|TRBV7-2|NA
TGTGCCAGCGGGGCCGGTAGGGTGGACGAGCAGTACTTC
CASGAGRVDEQYF
>TRBJ2-7|NA|TRBV6-5|TRBD2
TGTGCCAGCAGTTCCCTAGCGGGGGGGGAGTACGAGCAGTACTTC
CASSSLAGGEYEQYF
>TRBJ1-6|NA|TRBV6-5|NA
TGTGCCAGCACCTCTCTACGGGGATTGGGGTCACCCCTCCACTTT
CASTSLRGLGSPLHF
>TRBJ1-4|NA|TRBV19|NA
TGTGCCAGTAGTATAGAGCGGGCCAGGAGCGAAAAACTGTTTTTT
CASSIERARSEKLFF
>TRBJ2-5|NA|TRBV11-2|TRBD2
TGTGCCAGCAAGACCGAGTGGAGCGGGGATGAGAGGACCCAGTACTTC
CASKTEWSGDERTQYF
>TRBJ1-1|NA|TRBV18|NA
TGTGCCAGCTCACCATCCCAGCGAATGGACACTGAAGCTTTCTTT
CASSPSQRMDTEAFF
>TRBJ2-1|NA|TRBV9|NA
TGTGCCAGCAGCCCTCAGGCGGGATGGAACGACAATGAGCAGTTCTTC
CASSPQAGWNDNEQFF
>TRBJ1-2|NA|TRBV20-1|TRBD1
TGCAGTGTGACAGGGGGAAGTGGCTACACCTTC
CSVTGGSGYTF
>TRBJ2-7|NA|TRBV11-2|TRBD1
TGTGCCAGCAGCTTTATTGAGGACAGGGGGCGCGGCGAGCAGTACTTC
CASSFIEDRGRGEQYF
>TRBJ1-5|NA|TRBV15|TRBD1
TGTGCCACCAGCGGGACCGGGACAGGAATAATGAGCAATCAGCCCCAGCATTTT
CATSGTGTGIMSNQPQHF
>TRBJ2-3|NA|TRBV5-6|NA
TGTGCCAGCAGCTTGGCGGCAGGATCGCAGTATTTT
CASSLAAGSQYF
>TRBJ2-5|NA|TRBV7-9|NA
TGTGCCAGCAGCCCAGACGGGGAGACCCAGTACTTC
CASSPDGETQYF
>TRBJ1-2|NA|TRBV29-1|TRBD1
TGCAGCGCTTTACAGGGGGCGGGTCATGGCTACACCTTC
CSALQGAGHGYTF
>TRBJ1-6|NA|TRBV15|NA
TGTGCCACCAGCAGAGATCAGGGTGGCCAGGGAGGAAATAATTCACCCCTCCACTTT
CATSRDQGGQGGNNSPLHF
>TRBJ1-3|NA|TRBV3-1/TRBV3-2|TRBD1
TGTGCCAGCAGCCAGTGGACAGGGGCTGGAAACACCATATATTTT
CASSQWTGAGNTIYF
>TRBJ2-7|NA|TRBV12-3/TRBV12-4|NA
TGTGCCAGCAGTCTCGCGGGCCCATCAGAGCAGTACTTC
CASSLAGPSEQYF
>TRBJ1-1|NA|TRBV18|NA
TGTGCCAGCTCACCCGCAGAGAACACTGAAGCTTTCTTT
CASSPAENTEAFF
>TRBJ2-3|NA|TRBV6-5|TRBD2
TGTGCCAGCAGAACGTCGGGGCCAGTGGGAGGGACGCAGTATTTT
CASRTSGPVGGTQYF
>TRBJ1-3|once|TRBV28|NA
TGTGCCAGCAGTTCCGGGACAAGCTCTGGAAACACCATATATTTT
CASSSGTSSGNTIYF
>TRBJ1-6|NA|TRBV13|NA
TGTGCCAGCAGCCGCTCCGGGGTTCCTATCCGTAGCTCCTATAATTCACCCCTCCACTTT
CASSRSGVPIRSSYNSPLHF
>TRBJ1-5|NA|TRBV27|NA
TGTGCCAGCAGTTTTGGTTCGGGTCAGCCCCAGCATTTT
CASSFGSGQPQHF
>TRBJ1-2|NA|TRBV12-3/TRBV12-4|NA
TGTGCCAGCCAAATCGGGGGGGCGAATGGCTACACCTTC
CASQIGGANGYTF
>TRBJ2-2|few|TRBV7-9|NA
TGTGCCAGCAGCTTAGCGGTTAGGGGAACTGGAGACGGGGAGCTGTTTTTT
CASSLAVRGTGDGELFF
>TRBJ2-7|once|TRBV4-1|NA
TGCGCCAGCAGCCAAGGGTTAGGGGGTGAGCGCTCCTACGAGCAGTACTTC
CASSQGLGGERSYEQYF
>TRBJ2-3|once|TRBV28|NA
TGTGCCAGCAGCCCGGGACTTTACACAGATACGCAGTATTTT
CASSPGLYTDTQYF
>TRBJ1-5|NA|TRBV28|NA
TGTGCCAGCGGGCGTGGCTATAGCAATCAGCCCCAGCATTTT
CASGRGYSNQPQHF
>TRBJ2-1|few|TRBV5-1|NA
TGCGCCAGCAGGCTACAGGGATTGATGAATGAGCAGTTCTTC
CASRLQGLMNEQFF
>TRBJ2-5|NA|TRBV28|NA
TGTGCCAGCAGTTTACCGGTGGAGGTGCAAACCCAGTACTTC
CASSLPVEVQTQYF
>TRBJ2-7|NA|TRBV3-1/TRBV3-2|TRBD2
TGTGCCAGCAGCCAAGGGCTAGCGGGAGGCTACGAGCAGTACTTC
CASSQGLAGGYEQYF
>TRBJ1-2|NA|TRBV12-3/TRBV12-4|TRBD1
TGTGCCAGCAAGGGGACAGGGTTAAACTACACCTTC
CASKGTGLNYTF
>TRBJ1-2|NA|TRBV10-1|NA
TGCGCCAGCAGACCCGGGACAAGCTATGGCTACACCTTC
CASRPGTSYGYTF
>TRBJ2-1|once|TRBV28|TRBD1
TGTGCCAGCAACCCCCCCCGGGTCAGGGGGAATAGGGATGAGCAGTTCTTC
CASNPPRVRGNRDEQFF
>TRBJ1-4|NA|TRBV28|NA
TGTGCCAGCAGACTAGACAGGCCAACTAATGAAAAACTGTTTTTT
CASRLDRPTNEKLFF
>TRBJ2-7|NA|TRBV21-1|NA
TGTGCCAGCAGCAGAGGGGGTAGTAACGAGCAGTACTTC
CASSRGGSNEQYF
>TRBJ2-1|NA|TRBV4-1|TRBD2
TGCGCCAGCAGCAATTTGACTAGCAGCCACAATGAGCAGTTCTTC
CASSNLTSSHNEQFF
>TRBJ2-7|few|TRBV10-1|TRBD2
TGCGCCAGCAAATACCGGGACTATTCCTACGAGCAGTACTTC
CASKYRDYSYEQYF
>TRBJ1-2|once|TRBV24-1|NA
TGTGCCACCAGTGGACTTTGTGGCTACACCTTC
CATSGLCGYTF
>TRBJ1-6|NA|TRBV13|TRBD1
TGTGCCAGCAGCCCGGGGGGGGGACAGGGATATTCACCCCTCCACTTT
CASSPGGGQGYSPLHF
>TRBJ1-6|NA|TRBV15|TRBD1
TGTGCCACCAGCAGAAAACCGACAGGGGGATATTCACCCCTCCACTTT
CATSRKPTGGYSPLHF
>TRBJ1-1|few|TRBV4-3|TRBD1
TGCGCCAGCAGCCAAGAGTGGACAGGCACTGAAGCTTTCTTT
CASSQEWTGTEAFF
>TRBJ2-1|NA|TRBV9|NA
TGTGCCAGCAGCGTAGATGGAGGGAATGAGCAGTTCTTC
CASSVDGGNEQFF
>TRBJ1-2|few|TRBV19|NA
TGTGCCAGTCGAAAAAGGGGCCGGGATGGCTACACCTTC
CASRKRGRDGYTF
>TRBJ2-3|NA|TRBV3-1/TRBV3-2|TRBD2
TGTGCCAGCAGCTCCGGGACTAGCAGGAGCACAGATACGCAGTATTTT
CASSSGTSRSTDTQYF
>TRBJ1-6|NA|TRBV27|NA
TGTGCCAGCAGTTTATCATTCCCATCACTGCCCTATAATTCACCCCTCCACTTT
CASSLSFPSLPYNSPLHF
>TRBJ1-1|few|TRBV29-1|NA
TGCAGCGACGGACAGAACACTGAAGCTTTCTTT
CSDGQNTEAFF
>TRBJ2-2|NA|TRBV19|TRBD2
TGTGCCACCGAGGCGACTAGCCACACCGGGGAGCTGTTTTTT
CATEATSHTGELFF
>TRBJ2-1|NA|TRBV20-1|NA
TGCAGTGCTAGATGGGGCTATGAGCAGTTCTTC
CSARWGYEQFF
>TRBJ1-2|NA|TRBV4-1|NA
TGCGCCAGCAGCCAACCTCCGGGACAACCTAACAACTATGGCTACACCTTC
CASSQPPGQPNNYGYTF